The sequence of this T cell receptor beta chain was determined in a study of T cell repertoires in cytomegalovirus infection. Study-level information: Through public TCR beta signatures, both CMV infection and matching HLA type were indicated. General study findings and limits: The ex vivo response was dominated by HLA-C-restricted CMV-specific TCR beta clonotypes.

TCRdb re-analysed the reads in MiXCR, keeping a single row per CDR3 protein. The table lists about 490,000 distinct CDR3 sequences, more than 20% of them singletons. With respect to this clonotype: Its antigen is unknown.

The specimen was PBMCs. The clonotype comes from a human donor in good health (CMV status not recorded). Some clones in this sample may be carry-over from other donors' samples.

The CDR3: CASSSPVGEWASGNSYNEQFF. CDR3 sequence (DNA): TGTGCCAGCAGCTCTCCGGTCGGGGAGTGGGCTAGCGGGAACTCCTACAATGAGCAGTTCTTC. V is TRBV7-9 and J is TRBJ2-1; 9 bases fit TRBD2. The trim removed 4 bases at V and 0 bases at J, leaving 19 bases unmatched. Germline lookup yields CDR1 SEHNR and CDR2 FQNEAQ (reference sequence). The CDR3 is 21 amino acids.